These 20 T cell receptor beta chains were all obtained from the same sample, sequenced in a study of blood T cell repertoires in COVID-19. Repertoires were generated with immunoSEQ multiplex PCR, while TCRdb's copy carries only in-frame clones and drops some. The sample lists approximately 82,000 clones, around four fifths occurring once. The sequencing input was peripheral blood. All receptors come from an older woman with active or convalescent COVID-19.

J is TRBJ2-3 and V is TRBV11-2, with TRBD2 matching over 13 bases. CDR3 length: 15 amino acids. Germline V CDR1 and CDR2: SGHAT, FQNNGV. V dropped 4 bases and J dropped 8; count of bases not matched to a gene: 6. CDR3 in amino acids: CASSYTSGGGGTQYF. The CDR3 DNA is TGTGCCAGCAGCTACACTAGCGGGGGGGGCGGTACGCAGTATTTT.

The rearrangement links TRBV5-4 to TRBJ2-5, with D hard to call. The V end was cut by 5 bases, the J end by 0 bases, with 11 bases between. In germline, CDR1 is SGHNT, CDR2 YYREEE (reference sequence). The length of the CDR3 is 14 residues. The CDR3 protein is CASSSTMYQETQYF. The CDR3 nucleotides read TGTGCCAGCAGTTCCACAATGTACCAAGAGACCCAGTACTTC.

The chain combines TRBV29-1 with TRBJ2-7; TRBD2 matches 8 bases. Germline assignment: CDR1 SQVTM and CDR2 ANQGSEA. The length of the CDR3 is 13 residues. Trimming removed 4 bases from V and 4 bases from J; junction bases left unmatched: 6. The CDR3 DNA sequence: TGCAGCGTTGTGTGGCGGGGGGAATACGAGCAGTACTTC. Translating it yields CSVVWRGEYEQYF.

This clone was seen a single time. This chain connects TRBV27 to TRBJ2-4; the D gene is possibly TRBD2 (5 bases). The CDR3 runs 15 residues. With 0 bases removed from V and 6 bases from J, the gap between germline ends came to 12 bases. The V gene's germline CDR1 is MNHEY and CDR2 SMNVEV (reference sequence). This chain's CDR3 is CASSLSPGSPNIQYF. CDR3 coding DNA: TGTGCCAGCAGTTTATCTCCGGGGAGCCCAAACATTCAGTACTTC.

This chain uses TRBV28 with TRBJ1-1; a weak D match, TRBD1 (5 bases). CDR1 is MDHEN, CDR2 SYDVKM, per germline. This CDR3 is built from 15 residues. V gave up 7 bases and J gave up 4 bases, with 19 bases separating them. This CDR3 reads CASTKTAPSSTEAFF. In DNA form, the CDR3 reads TGTGCCAGCACCAAGACAGCCCCGTCGTCCACTGAAGCTTTCTTT.

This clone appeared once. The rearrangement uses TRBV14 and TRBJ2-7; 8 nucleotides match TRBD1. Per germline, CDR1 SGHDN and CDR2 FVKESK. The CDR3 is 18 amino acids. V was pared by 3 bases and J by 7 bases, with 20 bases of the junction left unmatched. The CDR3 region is CASSQPTSLGQGAEEQYF. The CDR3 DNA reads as TGTGCCAGCAGCCAGCCCACCAGCCTAGGGCAGGGGGCGGAAGAGCAGTACTTC.

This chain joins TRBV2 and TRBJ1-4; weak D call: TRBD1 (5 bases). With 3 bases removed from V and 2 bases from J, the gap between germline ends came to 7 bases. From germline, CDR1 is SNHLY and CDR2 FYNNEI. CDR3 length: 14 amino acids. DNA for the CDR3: TGTGCCAGCAGTGAGGGGCGGACTAATGAAAAACTGTTTTTT. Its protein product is CASSEGRTNEKLFF.

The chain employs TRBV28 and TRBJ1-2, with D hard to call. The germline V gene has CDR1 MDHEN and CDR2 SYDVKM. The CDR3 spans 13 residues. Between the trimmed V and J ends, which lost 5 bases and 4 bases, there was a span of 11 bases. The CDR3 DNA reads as TGTGCCAGCAGTACAATGTATGGCTATGGCTACACCTTC. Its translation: CASSTMYGYGYTF.

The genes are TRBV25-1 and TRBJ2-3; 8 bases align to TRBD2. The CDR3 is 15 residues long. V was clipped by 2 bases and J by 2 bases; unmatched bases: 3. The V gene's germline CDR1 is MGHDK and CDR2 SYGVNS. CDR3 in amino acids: CASSEGGLATDTQYF. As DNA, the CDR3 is TGTGCCAGCAGTGAAGGAGGACTAGCCACAGATACGCAGTATTTT.

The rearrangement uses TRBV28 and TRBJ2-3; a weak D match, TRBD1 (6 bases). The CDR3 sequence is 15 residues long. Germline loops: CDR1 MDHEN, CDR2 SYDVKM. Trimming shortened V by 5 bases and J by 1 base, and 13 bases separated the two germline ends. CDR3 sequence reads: CASSPQGEGTDTQYF. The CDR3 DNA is TGTGCCAGCAGTCCACAGGGAGAGGGCACAGATACGCAGTATTTT.

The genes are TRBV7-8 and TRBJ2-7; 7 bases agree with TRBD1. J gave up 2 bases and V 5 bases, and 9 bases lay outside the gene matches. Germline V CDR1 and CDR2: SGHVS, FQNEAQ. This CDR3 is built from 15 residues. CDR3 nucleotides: TGTGCCAGCAGCCAACCAGGCCAGGGGGCCTACGAGCAGTACTTC. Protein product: CASSQPGQGAYEQYF.

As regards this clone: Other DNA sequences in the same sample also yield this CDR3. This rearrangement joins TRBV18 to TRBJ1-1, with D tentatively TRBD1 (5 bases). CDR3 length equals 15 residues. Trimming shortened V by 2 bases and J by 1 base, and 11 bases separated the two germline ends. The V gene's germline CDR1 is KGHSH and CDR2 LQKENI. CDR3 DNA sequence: TGTGCCAGCTCACCATCTGGGCAGGGGAACACTGAAGCTTTCTTT. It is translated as CASSPSGQGNTEAFF.

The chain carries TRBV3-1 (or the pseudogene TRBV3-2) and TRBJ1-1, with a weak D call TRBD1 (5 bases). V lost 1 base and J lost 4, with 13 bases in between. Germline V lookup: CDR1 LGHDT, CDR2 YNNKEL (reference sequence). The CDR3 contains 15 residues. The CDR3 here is CASSQGSRVATEAFF. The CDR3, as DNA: TGTGCCAGCAGCCAAGGTAGCAGGGTGGCCACTGAAGCTTTCTTT.

In DNA, the CDR3 is TGTGCCAGCAGTGAAGGGTCAAGCAGGGGCCACACCTTC. Amino acid sequence: CASSEGSSRGHTF. The chain is built from TRBV6-1 and TRBJ1-2; a possible D gene is TRBD1 (6 bases). There are 13 residues in the CDR3. In germline, CDR1 is MNHNS, CDR2 SASEGT. V was clipped by 1 base and J by 12 bases, with 15 bases between them.

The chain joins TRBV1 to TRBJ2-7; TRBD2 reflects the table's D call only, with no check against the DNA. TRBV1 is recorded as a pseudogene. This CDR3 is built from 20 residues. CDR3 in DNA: TGCACCAGCAGCCAAGATCCGTTGGCGGCCTGCTCAGACGTCCCCTACGAGCAGTACTTC. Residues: CTSSQDPLAACSDVPYEQYF.

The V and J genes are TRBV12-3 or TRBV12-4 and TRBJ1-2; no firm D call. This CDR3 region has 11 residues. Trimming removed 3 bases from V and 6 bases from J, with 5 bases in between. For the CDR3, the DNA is TGTGCCAGCAGTTTGGGCAATGGCTACACCTTC. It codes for CASSLGNGYTF.

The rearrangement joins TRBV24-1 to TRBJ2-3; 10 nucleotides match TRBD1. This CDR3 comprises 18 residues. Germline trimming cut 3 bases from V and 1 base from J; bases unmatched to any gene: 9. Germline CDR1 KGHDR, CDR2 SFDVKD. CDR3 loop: CATSDSPGTGAGTDTQYF. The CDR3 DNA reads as TGTGCCACCAGTGATAGTCCCGGGACAGGGGCGGGCACAGATACGCAGTATTTT.

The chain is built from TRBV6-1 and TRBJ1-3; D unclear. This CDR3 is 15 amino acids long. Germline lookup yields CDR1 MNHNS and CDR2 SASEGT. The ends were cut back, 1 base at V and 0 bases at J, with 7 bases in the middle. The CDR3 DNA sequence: TGTGCCAGCAGTGAAGATGCCAGCTCTGGAAACACCATATATTTT. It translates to CASSEDASSGNTIYF.

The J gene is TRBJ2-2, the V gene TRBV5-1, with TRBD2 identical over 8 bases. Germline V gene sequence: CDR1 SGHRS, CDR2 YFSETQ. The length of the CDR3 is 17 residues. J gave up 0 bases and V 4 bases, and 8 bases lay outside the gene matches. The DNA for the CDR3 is TGCGCCAGCAGCGCGGGGGGTAGGGGACCGAACACCGGGGAGCTGTTTTTT. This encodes CASSAGGRGPNTGELFF.

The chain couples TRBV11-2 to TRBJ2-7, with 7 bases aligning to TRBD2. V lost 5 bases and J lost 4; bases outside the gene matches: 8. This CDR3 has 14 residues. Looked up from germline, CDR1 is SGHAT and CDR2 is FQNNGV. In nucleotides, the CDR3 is TGTGCCAGCAGCCAACCGGGACTAAGTTACGAGCAGTACTTC. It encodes CASSQPGLSYEQYF.